The 20 T cell receptor beta chains below all came from one sample that was sequenced in a study of blood T cell repertoires in COVID-19. TCRdb keeps only in-frame clones here, not all; method: immunoSEQ multiplex PCR. The profile shows 380,000 or so clones, about 90% of them singletons. Sequenced input: PBMCs or T cells enriched from blood (not recorded which). The receptors here all came from a man younger than 40 who had recovered from COVID-19.

The DNA for the CDR3 is TGTGCCAGTAGTATTCGGGCAGAGGGTGGTGGTGGCTACACCTTC. The encoded protein is CASSIRAEGGGGYTF. This chain connects TRBV19 to TRBJ1-2, with no clear D. With 3 bases removed from V and 7 bases from J, the gap between germline ends came to 18 bases. Germline V gene lookup returns CDR1 LNHDA and CDR2 SQIVND (reference sequence). The CDR3 contains 15 residues. Combining the CDR3 with reference TRBV19 and TRBJ1-2 gives the whole variable domain DGGITQSPKYLFRKEGQNVTLSCEQNLNHDAMYWYRQDPGQGLRLIYYSQIVNDFQKGDIAEGYSVSREKKESFPLTVTSAQKNPTAFYLCASSIRAEGGGGYTFGSGTRLTVV.

The chain has TRBV28 and TRBJ2-7; D possibly corresponds to TRBD2 (6 bases). Trimming removed 7 bases from V and 0 bases from J, with 16 bases in between. This CDR3 is 15 amino acids long. The V gene's germline CDR1 is MDHEN and CDR2 SYDVKM. The CDR3 reads CASTPPGDPSYEQYF. The CDR3 DNA follows: TGTGCCAGCACCCCGCCGGGAGATCCCTCCTACGAGCAGTACTTC.

The chain carries TRBV4-1 and TRBJ2-5; 7 nucleotides align to TRBD2. CDR1 is MGHRA, CDR2 YSYEKL, per germline. The CDR3 loop spans 18 amino acids. Unmatched junction bases numbered 16, after V lost 1 base and J lost 5 bases. The CDR3 loop is CASSQVAQRGRGYETQYF. CDR3 in DNA: TGCGCCAGCAGCCAAGTAGCGCAGCGGGGCCGAGGGTATGAGACCCAGTACTTC.

This chain connects TRBV2 to TRBJ1-1, with a tentative D call TRBD1 (6 bases). The CDR3 contains 13 residues. CDR1 and CDR2 from the germline V gene are SNHLY and FYNNEI. V lost 1 base to trimming and J lost 5 bases, with 8 bases between them. CDR3: CASSEDRATEAFF. The CDR3 DNA reads as TGTGCCAGCAGTGAAGACAGGGCTACTGAAGCTTTCTTT.

This chain uses TRBV27 with TRBJ2-7; 9 positions match TRBD2. The CDR3 spans 15 residues. V dropped 5 bases and J dropped 2; count of bases not matched to a gene: 7. Germline CDR1 is MNHEY and CDR2 is SMNVEV (reference sequence). The CDR3 reads CASSRSLAGAYEQYF. CDR3 bases: TGTGCCAGCAGTAGATCCTTAGCGGGAGCCTACGAGCAGTACTTC.

The J gene is TRBJ2-7, the V gene TRBV19, with 11 nucleotides matching TRBD2. V trimming: 3 bases; J trimming: 2 bases; junction bases outside the gene matches: 6. CDR3 size: 16 residues. Germline CDR1 and CDR2: LNHDA and SQIVND (reference sequence). The CDR3 loop reads CASSIRTSGFPYEQYF. The CDR3 DNA reads TGTGCCAGTAGTATCCGGACTAGCGGGTTCCCCTACGAGCAGTACTTC. The variable domain in full, completed from reference TRBV19 and TRBJ2-7, reads DGGITQSPKYLFRKEGQNVTLSCEQNLNHDAMYWYRQDPGQGLRLIYYSQIVNDFQKGDIAEGYSVSREKKESFPLTVTSAQKNPTAFYLCASSIRTSGFPYEQYFGPGTRLTVT.

The chain's CDR3 is CASSLIQGVGYTF. In DNA, the CDR3 is TGTGCCAGCAGCTTAATACAGGGGGTTGGCTACACCTTC. The V gene is TRBV7-9, the J gene TRBJ1-2; TRBD1 matches 8 bases. Per germline, CDR1 SEHNR and CDR2 FQNEAQ (reference sequence). V lost 2 bases, J lost 7 bases, and 3 bases stayed unmatched. The CDR3 is 13 amino acids.

V and J are TRBV5-4 and TRBJ1-2; the match to TRBD1 covers 7 bases. Germline-derived CDR1 and CDR2 are SGHNT and YYREEE (reference sequence). The CDR3 sequence is 17 residues long. V shed 0 bases and J 1 base; nucleotides not matched to a gene: 9. Here the CDR3 DNA reads TGTGCCAGCAGCTTGGTACGGGACAGCTTATTTAACTATGGCTACACCTTC. Protein sequence: CASSLVRDSLFNYGYTF.

This chain connects TRBV27 to TRBJ1-2; D is undetermined. CDR1 and CDR2 from the germline V gene are MNHEY and SMNVEV (reference sequence). The CDR3 is 14 amino acids. With 8 bases removed from V and 0 bases from J, the gap between germline ends came to 13 bases. CDR3 nucleotide sequence: TGTGCCAGCGGCTTCCTGAGGCCTAACTATGGCTACACCTTC. Amino acids: CASGFLRPNYGYTF.

The chain has TRBV16 and TRBJ2-1; D perhaps matches TRBD2 (5 bases). The ends were cut back, 0 bases at V and 6 bases at J, with 15 bases in the middle. The V gene's germline CDR1 is KGHSY and CDR2 FQNENV. This CDR3 has 16 amino acids. CDR3 nucleotides: TGTGCCAGCAGCCAATCGGGAAACCCCGGGGTCAATGAGCAGTTCTTC. Its protein product is CASSQSGNPGVNEQFF.

The chain recombines TRBV7-6 with TRBJ2-7; 11 nucleotides agree with TRBD1. With 0 bases clipped from V and 3 bases from J, the junction kept 7 bases outside the gene matches. Germline loops: CDR1 SGHVS, CDR2 FNYEAQ. This CDR3 is 17 amino acids long. CDR3 DNA: TGTGCCAGCAGCTTAGCCTCTCCGGGACAGGGGGTCTACGAGCAGTACTTC. It codes for CASSLASPGQGVYEQYF.

V and J are TRBV28 and TRBJ1-2; tentative D call: TRBD1 (5 bases). Germline V gene lookup returns CDR1 MDHEN and CDR2 SYDVKM. Trimming shortened V by 7 bases and J by 3 bases, and 21 bases separated the two germline ends. This CDR3 has 16 amino acids. CDR3 bases: TGTGCCAGCAACCTCTCGGGACTCCCTCGCCACTATGGCTACACCTTC. The encoded protein is CASNLSGLPRHYGYTF.

This clone occurred once. V usage is TRBV3-1 (or the pseudogene TRBV3-2) and J usage is TRBJ2-3; 8 nucleotides line up with TRBD2. Germline-derived CDR1 and CDR2 are LGHDT and YNNKEL (reference sequence). V lost 5 bases to trimming and J lost 3 bases; unmatched junction nucleotides: 7. CDR3 length: 15 amino acids. The CDR3 DNA reads as TGTGCCAGCAGCAACTCGGGGGGGCATACAGATACGCAGTATTTT. This sequence encodes CASSNSGGHTDTQYF.

The chain links TRBV30 to TRBJ1-1; maybe TRBD1 (5 bases). V was clipped by 3 bases and J by 6 bases, with 8 bases between them. Germline CDR1 reads GTSNPN; CDR2 reads SVGIG (reference sequence). CDR3 length: 11 amino acids. CDR3 in DNA: TGTGCCTGGAGCAGGGTTGCTGAAGCTTTCTTT. Protein sequence: CAWSRVAEAFF. Full variable domain (missing parts from reference TRBV30 and TRBJ1-1): SQTIHQWPATLVQPVGSPLSLECTVEGTSNPNLYWYRQAAGRGLQLLFYSVGIGQISSEVPQNLSASRPQDRQFILSSKKLLLSDSGFYLCAWSRVAEAFFGQGTRLTVV.

The V and J genes are TRBV25-1 and TRBJ1-2; D may be TRBD1 (5 bases). Looked up from germline, CDR1 is MGHDK and CDR2 is SYGVNS. V gave up 8 bases and J gave up 4 bases, with 8 bases separating them. This CDR3 contains 11 residues. The CDR3, as DNA: TGTGCCAGCGACAGCACCTATGGCTACACCTTC. This encodes CASDSTYGYTF.

In its sample, this clone was seen a few times. This sequence joins TRBV9 and TRBJ2-1, with 8 nucleotides matching TRBD2. V lost 3 bases, J lost 9 bases, and 5 bases stayed unmatched. The CDR3 is 13 residues long. Germline loops: CDR1 SGDLS, CDR2 YYNGEE. The CDR3 sequence is CASSAHTSGEQFF. CDR3 bases: TGTGCCAGCAGCGCCCACACTAGCGGTGAGCAGTTCTTC.

This clone was seen only once. The CDR3 protein is CASSLDSRVGTEAFF. CDR3 coding DNA: TGCGCCAGCAGCTTGGACTCCCGGGTGGGCACTGAAGCTTTCTTT. The chain links TRBV5-1 to TRBJ1-1; D gene uncertain. This CDR3 region has 15 residues. CDR1 SGHRS and CDR2 YFSETQ come from the germline V gene. Trimming cost V 0 bases and J 4 bases, with 13 bases left between them.

Details on this clone: Sequence at one end of the junction differs from germline and may be a read error. V usage is TRBV5-5 and J usage is TRBJ2-7; D is uncertain. CDR1 and CDR2 from the germline V gene are SGHKS and YYEKEE (reference sequence). CDR3 length: 11 amino acids. The CDR3 loop is CASLRREPIDF. CDR3 DNA sequence: TGTGCCAGCCTCCGGAGAGAACCGATTGACTTC.

This sequence joins TRBV6-2 or TRBV6-3 and TRBJ1-5; weak D call: TRBD1 (6 bases). The CDR3 runs to 13 residues. The V gene lost 2 bases and the J gene lost 6 bases, with 8 bases spanning the gap. In germline, CDR1 is MNHEY, CDR2 SVGEGT. CDR3 nucleotide sequence: TGTGCCAGCAGTTACGGACAGCTTCAGCCCCAGCATTTT. Encoded protein: CASSYGQLQPQHF.

The chain links TRBV29-1 to TRBJ1-1; TRBD1 is a possible D gene (5 bases). The V end was cut by 1 base, the J end by 2 bases, with 23 bases between. The CDR3 length is 18 residues. CDR1 is SQVTM, CDR2 ANQGSEA, per germline. The CDR3, as DNA: TGCAGCGTTGAAGGGGAGGGGTCCGGAGGAGTGGTCAACACTGAAGCTTTCTTT. It codes for CSVEGEGSGGVVNTEAFF. Supplemented by reference TRBV29-1 and TRBJ1-1, the full variable domain reads SAVISQKPSRDICQRGTSLTIQCQVDSQVTMMFWYRQQPGQSLTLIATANQGSEATYESGFVIDKFPISRPNLTFSTLTVSNMSPEDSSIYLCSVEGEGSGGVVNTEAFFGQGTRLTVV.